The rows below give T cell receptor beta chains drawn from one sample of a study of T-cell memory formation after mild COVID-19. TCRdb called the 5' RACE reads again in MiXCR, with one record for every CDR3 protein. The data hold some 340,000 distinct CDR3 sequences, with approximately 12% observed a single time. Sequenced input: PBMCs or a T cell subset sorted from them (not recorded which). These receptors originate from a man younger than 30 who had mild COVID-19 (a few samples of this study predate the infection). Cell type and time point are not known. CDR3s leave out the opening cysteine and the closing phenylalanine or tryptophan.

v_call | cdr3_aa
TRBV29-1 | SVKSSGAGELF
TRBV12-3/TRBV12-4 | ASRFRPGASTDTQY
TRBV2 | ASVRDRNTGELF
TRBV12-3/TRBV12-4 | ASSSRGSNTGELF
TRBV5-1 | ASSSSGWQAEAF
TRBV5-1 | ASSMTGGAIYGYGYT
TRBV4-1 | ASSPAGSWDEQY
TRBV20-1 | SARGPRGSGVNEQF
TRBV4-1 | ASSLQGGGSGQPQH
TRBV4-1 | ASSQGTGTSEKLF
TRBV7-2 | ASSYSGTGRETQY
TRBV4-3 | ASSQDLGAAGTQY
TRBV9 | ASSVVGGAEQF
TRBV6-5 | ASMGAGDSYNEQF
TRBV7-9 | ASSSTGTSGGREYNEQF
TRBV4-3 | ASSQAGLALGGYT
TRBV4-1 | ASSQDIWGADKRETQY
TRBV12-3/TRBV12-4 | ASSLVTGVSVPGNTIY
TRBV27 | ASSSGGYETQY
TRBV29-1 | SVHPPGPINTEAF
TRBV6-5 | ASSATENTEAF
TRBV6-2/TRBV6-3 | ASSDGRVDGYT
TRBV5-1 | ASSLDSGTEAF
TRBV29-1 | SVRGVSTDTQY
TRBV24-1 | ATSDRRRTGELF